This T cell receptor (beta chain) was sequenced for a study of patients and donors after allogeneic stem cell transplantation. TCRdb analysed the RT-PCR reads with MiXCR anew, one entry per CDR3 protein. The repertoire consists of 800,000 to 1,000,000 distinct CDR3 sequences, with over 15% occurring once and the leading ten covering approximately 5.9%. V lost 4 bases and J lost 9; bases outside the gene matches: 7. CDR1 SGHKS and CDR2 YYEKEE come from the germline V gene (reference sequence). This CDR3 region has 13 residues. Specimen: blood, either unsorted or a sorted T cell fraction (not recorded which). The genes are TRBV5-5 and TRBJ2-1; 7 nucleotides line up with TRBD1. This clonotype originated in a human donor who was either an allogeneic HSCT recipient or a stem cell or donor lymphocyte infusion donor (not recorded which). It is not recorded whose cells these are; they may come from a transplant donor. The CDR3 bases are TGTGCCAGCAGCCCGACAGGGAACAGTGAGCAGTTCTTC. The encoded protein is CASSPTGNSEQFF.